The 17 T cell receptor beta chains below come from one sample, sequenced in a study of control samples from healthy donors and cancer patients. The repertoire was sequenced with immunoSEQ multiplex PCR; TCRdb's copy has only in-frame clones and lacks some. The table records around 93,000 clones, 85% to 90% of them present only once. Input material: blood. The origin of the receptors is a man aged 25-45 years in good health.

This rearrangement joins TRBV18 to TRBJ2-1; D uncertain. V lost 4 bases, J lost 0 bases, and 13 bases lay in between. Germline V gene data show CDR1 as KGHSH and CDR2 as LQKENI. The CDR3 sequence is 16 residues long. The CDR3 protein is CASSLALRSSYNEQFF. CDR3 DNA: TGTGCCAGCTCACTCGCCTTGCGGAGCTCCTACAATGAGCAGTTCTTC.

The chain recombines TRBV29-1 with TRBJ2-7; D gene uncertain. The CDR3 has 10 residues. Germline values: CDR1 SQVTM, CDR2 ANQGSEA. CDR3 loop: CRLKTYEQYF. As DNA, the CDR3 is TGCAGGCTGAAAACCTACGAGCAGTACTTC.

The rearrangement joins TRBV15 to TRBJ1-1; D not certain. The CDR3 extends over 13 amino acids. CDR1 is LNHNV and CDR2 is YYDKDF in the germline V gene (reference sequence). Trimming took off 8 bases at V and 3 bases at J, with 13 bases between the two ends. This CDR3 reads CATSDEGYTEAFF. CDR3 bases: TGTGCCACCTCCGATGAGGGATACACTGAAGCTTTCTTT. Full variable domain (remainder filled in from reference TRBV15 and TRBJ1-1): DAMVIQNPRYQVTQFGKPVTLSCSQTLNHNVMYWYQQKSSQAPKLLFHYYDKDFNNEADTPDNFQSRRPNTSFCFLDIRSPGLGDTAMYLCATSDEGYTEAFFGQGTRLTVV.

This rearrangement joins TRBV30 to TRBJ1-1; 7 bases map to TRBD1. V lost 4 bases to trimming and J lost 1 base; unmatched junction nucleotides: 9. The germline V gene encodes CDR1 GTSNPN and CDR2 SVGIG (reference sequence). The CDR3 is 15 residues long. CDR3 in DNA: TGTGCCTGGACCGGGACAGCCGAAGCGAACACTGAAGCTTTCTTT. It yields the protein CAWTGTAEANTEAFF.

The chain carries TRBV7-8 and TRBJ2-3; 7 bases match TRBD2. V lost 5 bases and J lost 1; bases outside the gene matches: 12. The CDR3 contains 17 residues. In germline, CDR1 is SGHVS, CDR2 FQNEAQ. The CDR3 here is CASSVPGGSRGTDTQYF. The CDR3 DNA sequence: TGTGCCAGCAGCGTCCCCGGGGGGTCCCGTGGCACAGATACGCAGTATTTT.

The chain carries TRBV7-2 and TRBJ2-7, with TRBD1 identical over 10 bases. The CDR3 runs to 16 residues. The trim removed 3 bases at V and 2 bases at J, leaving 7 bases unmatched. Germline CDR1 and CDR2: SGHTA and FQGNSA. CDR3 coding DNA: TGTGCCAGCAGCTTCATACGGGGACAGGGGACCTACGAGCAGTACTTC. Protein product: CASSFIRGQGTYEQYF.

The chain carries TRBV28 and TRBJ2-3; the match to TRBD2 covers 9 bases. Trimming removed 5 bases from V and 4 bases from J; junction bases left unmatched: 10. This CDR3 region has 16 residues. Germline V CDR1 and CDR2: MDHEN, SYDVKM. The DNA for the CDR3 is TGTGCCAGCAGTGAGCAGGCGGGAGGGTGGGCAGATACGCAGTATTTT. It specifies CASSEQAGGWADTQYF.

The chain links TRBV14 to TRBJ2-5; D gene unclear. Trimming cost V 5 bases and J 3 bases, with 13 bases left between them. Germline V gene lookup returns CDR1 SGHDN and CDR2 FVKESK. This CDR3 has 14 amino acids. The CDR3 DNA reads as TGTGCCAGCAGCTACCTATTGGGGAAAGAGACCCAGTACTTC. Amino acid sequence: CASSYLLGKETQYF.

The chain employs TRBV4-2 and TRBJ2-3; unclear D gene. The CDR3 has 16 residues. Germline values: CDR1 LGHNA, CDR2 YNFKEQ. V lost 0 bases, J lost 2 bases, and 12 bases lay in between. The DNA of the CDR3 is TGTGCCAGCAGCCAAGATATTTGGGGAACCACAGATACGCAGTATTTT. Translation: CASSQDIWGTTDTQYF.

The gene calls are TRBV19 and TRBJ2-5; D perhaps matches TRBD2 (6 bases). Trimming pared 1 base from V and 1 base from J, leaving 7 bases between. Germline loops: CDR1 LNHDA, CDR2 SQIVND (reference sequence). This CDR3 region has 14 residues. The CDR3: CASSIGTTQETQYF. The CDR3 DNA sequence: TGTGCCAGTAGTATAGGGACTACCCAAGAGACCCAGTACTTC.

The chain combines TRBV6-5 with TRBJ2-1; 8 bases are shared with TRBD2. J lost 6 bases, V lost 7 bases, and 11 bases had no gene match. The CDR3 runs 15 residues. The germline CDR1 and CDR2 sequences are MNHEY and SVGAGI. The CDR3 region is CASKSGGIAGNEQFF. The CDR3 bases are TGTGCCAGCAAATCGGGGGGGATAGCGGGCAATGAGCAGTTCTTC.

This chain uses TRBV19 with TRBJ1-1, with 8 nucleotides matching TRBD1. CDR3 size: 14 residues. Germline CDR1 reads LNHDA; CDR2 reads SQIVND (reference sequence). With 5 bases clipped from V and 4 bases from J, the junction kept 6 bases outside the gene matches. The CDR3 loop reads CASSGQTGVTEAFF. CDR3 DNA sequence: TGTGCCAGTAGTGGGCAGACAGGGGTCACTGAAGCTTTCTTT.

The chain uses TRBV10-1 and TRBJ2-1; 9 nucleotides agree with TRBD1. This CDR3 comprises 16 residues. Trimming cost V 2 bases and J 0 bases; bases outside gene matches: 2. Per germline, CDR1 WNHNN and CDR2 SYGVQD (reference sequence). This CDR3 is CASSEGQGSSYNEQFF. The CDR3 DNA reads TGCGCCAGCAGTGAGGGACAGGGGTCCTCCTACAATGAGCAGTTCTTC.

This clone was observed once. This chain links TRBV28 with TRBJ2-1, with 8 bases fitting TRBD2. CDR3 length: 18 residues. J gave up 2 bases and V 6 bases, and 15 bases lay outside the gene matches. The germline CDR1 and CDR2 sequences are MDHEN and SYDVKM. CDR3 sequence (DNA): TGTGCCAGCAGCTCACCGACTAAGCGGGAGTCTGCCTACAATGAGCAGTTCTTC. Its protein is CASSSPTKRESAYNEQFF.

The rearrangement links TRBV30 to TRBJ2-1; the D gene is possibly TRBD2 (5 bases). CDR3 length: 15 amino acids. V was shortened by 3 bases and J by 3 bases, with 15 bases between the two germline ends. Germline lookup yields CDR1 GTSNPN and CDR2 SVGIG (reference sequence). The CDR3 loop is CAWRHAPGFYNEQFF. DNA for the CDR3: TGTGCCTGGAGACACGCTCCGGGATTCTACAATGAGCAGTTCTTC. Supplemented by reference TRBV30 and TRBJ2-1, the full variable domain reads SQTIHQWPATLVQPVGSPLSLECTVEGTSNPNLYWYRQAAGRGLQLLFYSVGIGQISSEVPQNLSASRPQDRQFILSSKKLLLSDSGFYLCAWRHAPGFYNEQFFGPGTRLTVL.

The DNA of the CDR3 is TGTGCCAGCAGCTTGTTCGGGAGAGAGGCAAGCACAGATACGCAGTATTTT. This translates into CASSLFGREASTDTQYF. This chain links TRBV5-4 with TRBJ2-3; D might be TRBD2 (6 bases). The CDR3 has 17 amino acids. Germline lookup yields CDR1 SGHNT and CDR2 YYREEE (reference sequence). Between the trimmed V and J ends, which lost 1 base and 0 bases, there was a span of 15 bases.

The rearrangement links TRBV27 to TRBJ2-7, with 12 bases fitting TRBD2. There are 14 residues in the CDR3. The trim removed 5 bases at V and 7 bases at J, leaving 6 bases unmatched. From germline, CDR1 is MNHEY and CDR2 SMNVEV (reference sequence). The DNA for the CDR3 is TGTGCCAGCAGTAATGGACTAGCGGGGTTGGAGCAGTACTTC. Translated, it gives CASSNGLAGLEQYF.